This T cell receptor (beta chain) is drawn from a study of T-cell memory formation after mild COVID-19. TCRdb passed the 5' RACE reads through MiXCR, listing each CDR3 protein once. This table holds roughly 200,000 distinct CDR3 sequences, 9.5% found once. This CDR3 spans 16 amino acids. Germline V lookup: CDR1 SGHRS, CDR2 YFSETQ. Trimming stripped 0 bases from V and 0 bases from J, with 11 bases between. Whole-study findings and limits: Clones that shrank (day 15 to 85) were balanced CD4/CD8, whereas later expanders leaned CD4+. Cross-reactive memory apparently joined, as some responding clones appeared in pre-infection memory. Chiefly within CM and EM were the contracting CD4+ clones; CD8+ ones were within EMRA.

This clonotype was counted ten times or more. Its cognate antigen is unknown. The source of this sequence is a man between 18 and 29 years old who had mild COVID-19 (a few samples of this study predate the infection). Cell type and time point are not known. The chain carries TRBV5-1 and TRBJ2-3; D gene uncertain. Input material: PBMCs or a T cell subset sorted from them (not recorded which). This CDR3 reads CASSLASSRSTDTQYF. The DNA of the CDR3 is TGCGCCAGCAGCTTGGCCAGTAGTCGAAGCACAGATACGCAGTATTTT.